This TCR beta chain was sequenced during a study of CXCR3-negative and CXCR3-positive naive CD8 T cells. Of note for this clonotype: Its cognate antigen is unknown.

The study made its TRB cDNA libraries by 5' RACE, adding UMI labels. Each CDR3 protein gets one entry in TCRdb, which reprocessed the 5' RACE reads and gives no DNA. The sample shows some 50,000 distinct CDR3 sequences, and less than 1.6% sits with its ten largest clones. This CDR3 is built from 12 residues. Germline lookup yields CDR1 MNHEY and CDR2 SVGEGT. Whole-study results and caveats: Similarly elevated diversity marked both naive subsets, with memory CD8+ cells showing far lower diversity. A higher hydrophobicity marked the TRB CDR3s of CXCR3-positive naive cells versus CXCR3-negative naive cells. CD5 surface expression was similar among naive subsets, and TCR strength was estimated by inference from TRB CDR3 properties.

The chain carries TRBV6-2 or TRBV6-3 and TRBJ2-3. The receptor's source is a human donor in good health. Some clones in this sample may be carry-over from other donors' samples. Sequencing input: naive CXCR3- CD8+ T cells from blood. Described subset: CD45RO-CCR7+CD27+CD95- naive CD8+ T cells lacking CXCR3 (TNR3-). The CDR3 reads CASDLGRDTQYF.